This passage covers 21 T cell receptor beta chains from one sample sequenced in a study of technical replicates of blood from several donors. Assay: immunoSEQ multiplex PCR; the TCRdb copy retains only in-frame clones and omits some. The repertoire holds approximately 74,000 clones, 80% to 90% seen once, with 4.6% in the top ten. Material for sequencing was PBMCs. These receptors were collected from a human donor in good health. Some clones in this sample may be carry-over from other donors' samples.

CDR3 sequence (DNA): TGTGCCTGGAGTGTCGGACTAGCGGGAGGAGGCGATGAGCAGTTCTTC. Protein product: CAWSVGLAGGGDEQFF. V is TRBV30 and J is TRBJ2-1; 14 nucleotides line up with TRBD2. J gave up 8 bases and V 0 bases, and 6 bases lay outside the gene matches. The germline V gene has CDR1 GTSNPN and CDR2 SVGIG (reference sequence). The CDR3 runs to 16 residues.

The V and J genes are TRBV5-6 and TRBJ2-7, with D perhaps TRBD1 (6 bases). The germline V gene encodes CDR1 SGHDT and CDR2 YYEEEE. The CDR3 length is 16 residues. V lost 4 bases and J 7 bases, leaving 24 bases between the germline ends. DNA of the CDR3: TGTGCCAGCAGCCCTGCCGAGGACAGACTACTGAGGGAGCAGTACTTC. Residues: CASSPAEDRLLREQYF.

This clone showed up just once. The chain carries TRBV4-3 and TRBJ2-7; 8 bases are a match to TRBD2. Germline-derived CDR1 and CDR2 are LGHNA and YSLEER. V shed 4 bases, J shed 4 bases, and the junction held 15 bases outside the gene matches. The CDR3 covers 17 residues. This CDR3 reads CASSLQVLAGTLYEQYF. The CDR3 nucleotides are TGCGCCAGCAGCCTTCAGGTATTAGCGGGGACCCTGTACGAGCAGTACTTC.

This chain connects TRBV7-9 to TRBJ2-5; TRBD1 matches 9 bases. CDR3 length equals 15 residues. V trimming: 4 bases; J trimming: 5 bases; junction bases outside the gene matches: 8. Germline CDR1 is SEHNR and CDR2 is FQNEAQ (reference sequence). The CDR3 protein is CASSSLQGAQETQYF. The CDR3 nucleotides read TGTGCCAGCAGCTCCCTACAGGGGGCGCAGGAGACCCAGTACTTC.

The chain carries TRBV6-1 and TRBJ2-3, with 9 bases that match TRBD2. The V gene's germline CDR1 is MNHNS and CDR2 SASEGT. The V segment lost 4 bases and the J segment 0 bases; nucleotides outside the gene matches: 2. This CDR3 contains 15 residues. CDR3 region: CASSVLAGSTDTQYF. The DNA for the CDR3 is TGTGCCAGCAGTGTGCTAGCGGGGAGCACAGATACGCAGTATTTT.

V and J are TRBV5-6 and TRBJ1-6, with 8 bases matching TRBD1. The CDR3 spans 15 residues. V trimming: 4 bases; J trimming: 7 bases; junction bases outside the gene matches: 7. Germline values: CDR1 SGHDT, CDR2 YYEEEE. In DNA, the CDR3 is TGTGCCAGCAGCGAGATGGACAGGGACAATTCACCCCTCCACTTT. Its protein product is CASSEMDRDNSPLHF.

Only one count was recorded for this clone. The V call is TRBV4-3, the J call TRBJ2-1; 8 bases agree with TRBD2. The CDR3 loop spans 17 amino acids. The trim removed 0 bases at V and 4 bases at J, leaving 8 bases unmatched. From germline, CDR1 is LGHNA and CDR2 YSLEER. CDR3 residues: CASSQEWASGSYNEQFF. CDR3 DNA: TGCGCCAGCAGCCAAGAGTGGGCAAGCGGGAGTTACAATGAGCAGTTCTTC.

DNA for the CDR3: TGCGCCAGCAGCTTGGTGGTAGCTGGTGAGCAGTACTTC. Translating it yields CASSLVVAGEQYF. The chain has TRBV5-1 and TRBJ2-7, with D uncertain. This CDR3 region has 13 residues. The V gene lost 0 bases and the J gene lost 7 bases, with 11 bases spanning the gap. From germline, CDR1 is SGHRS and CDR2 YFSETQ.

Written as DNA, the CDR3 is TGTGCCAGCAGCTTAGAACCGGGGAGCTCCTACGAGCAGTACTTC. This codes for CASSLEPGSSYEQYF. The rearrangement joins TRBV7-6 to TRBJ2-7, with D tentatively TRBD2 (5 bases). This CDR3 region has 15 residues. Germline CDR1 and CDR2: SGHVS and FNYEAQ. The V end lost 1 base, the J end lost 0 bases, and 10 bases lay between the germline ends.

J is TRBJ2-2 and V is TRBV7-9; 8 bases fit TRBD1. Per the germline V gene, CDR1 is SEHNR and CDR2 is FQNEAQ (reference sequence). J gave up 3 bases and V 1 base, and 7 bases lay outside the gene matches. This CDR3 has 17 amino acids. The CDR3 DNA is TGTGCCAGCAGCTTAGGGACAGGGAAGCTCTACACCGGGGAGCTGTTTTTT. Amino acids: CASSLGTGKLYTGELFF.

The V call is TRBV5-6, the J call TRBJ2-7, with TRBD2 identical over 9 bases. Germline trimming cut 1 base from V and 0 bases from J; bases unmatched to any gene: 8. CDR3 length equals 17 residues. Germline V lookup: CDR1 SGHDT, CDR2 YYEEEE. Here the CDR3 reads CASSLRGLAPSSYEQYF. The DNA for the CDR3 is TGTGCCAGCAGCTTGCGAGGACTAGCGCCGAGCTCCTACGAGCAGTACTTC. Based on the CDR3 plus reference TRBV5-6 and TRBJ2-7, the full variable domain is DAGVTQSPTHLIKTRGQQVTLRCSPKSGHDTVSWYQQALGQGPQFIFQYYEEEERQRGNFPDRFSGHQFPNYSSELNVNALLLGDSALYLCASSLRGLAPSSYEQYFGPGTRLTVT.

V usage is TRBV6-1 and J usage is TRBJ2-5, with D unresolved. Per the germline V gene, CDR1 is MNHNS and CDR2 is SASEGT. This CDR3 is 12 amino acids long. The germline V and J ends were trimmed by 6 bases and 3 bases, with 8 bases remaining between them. Written as DNA, the CDR3 is TGTGCCAGCAGCTCCGTAGAAGAGACCCAGTACTTC. Protein: CASSSVEETQYF.

The chain links TRBV29-1 to TRBJ2-1, with 10 positions matching TRBD1. This CDR3 is 14 amino acids long. CDR1 and CDR2 from the germline V gene are SQVTM and ANQGSEA. J was trimmed by 1 base and V by 6 bases; bases with no gene match: 3. The CDR3 nucleotides read TGCAGCGTCCGACAGGGGGCATCCTACAATGAGCAGTTCTTC. Translation gives CSVRQGASYNEQFF.

This clone has a single count. The chain joins TRBV4-1 to TRBJ1-1; 9 bases are a match to TRBD1. With 3 bases clipped from V and 1 base from J, the junction kept 3 bases outside the gene matches. This CDR3 region has 15 residues. From germline, CDR1 is MGHRA and CDR2 YSYEKL. CDR3 loop: CASSHPGQGNTEAFF. CDR3 in DNA: TGCGCCAGCAGCCATCCGGGACAGGGGAACACTGAAGCTTTCTTT.

The chain is built from TRBV15 and TRBJ1-2; TRBD1 agrees at 10 bases. The junction had 5 bases not matched to a gene; V was cut back by 1 base and J by 3 bases. Germline V gene sequence: CDR1 LNHNV, CDR2 YYDKDF (reference sequence). There are 16 residues in the CDR3. The CDR3 region is CATSRAGQGVYYGYTF. For the CDR3, the DNA is TGTGCCACCAGCAGAGCAGGACAGGGGGTCTACTATGGCTACACCTTC.

This chain connects TRBV7-9 to TRBJ1-5; D ambiguous. The V and J ends lost 3 bases and 8 bases respectively, with 17 bases between them. There are 15 residues in the CDR3. The germline gives CDR1 SEHNR, CDR2 FQNEAQ (reference sequence). The CDR3 sequence is CASSFGPRTEEPQHF. CDR3 nucleotide sequence: TGTGCCAGCAGCTTTGGACCCCGAACGGAGGAGCCCCAGCATTTT.

A remark on this clone: The identical CDR3 is also encoded by other nucleotide sequences in the sample. V is TRBV20-1 and J is TRBJ2-5; D might be TRBD2 (5 bases). The germline CDR1 and CDR2 sequences are DFQATT and SNEGSKA (reference sequence). The V end was cut by 5 bases, the J end by 3 bases, with 7 bases between. CDR3 size: 11 residues. The CDR3 DNA sequence: TGCAGTGCTTCCGGGAAAGAGACCCAGTACTTC. This translates into CSASGKETQYF.

The chain uses TRBV2 and TRBJ1-5; the match to TRBD1 covers 7 bases. Germline V gives CDR1 SNHLY, CDR2 FYNNEI. With V trimmed by 7 bases and J by 1 base, 4 bases remained unmatched. This CDR3 contains 14 residues. DNA of the CDR3: TGTGCCAGCAACAGGGGCGGAAGCAATCAGCCCCAGCATTTT. Its translation: CASNRGGSNQPQHF. The full variable domain, in which reference TRBV2 and TRBJ1-5 provide the parts outside the CDR3, is EPEVTQTPSHQVTQMGQEVILRCVPISNHLYFYWYRQILGQKVEFLVSFYNNEISEKSEIFDDQFSVERPDGSNFTLKIRSTKLEDSAMYFCASNRGGSNQPQHFGDGTRLSIL.

This clone was seen ten or more times. The rearrangement links TRBV21-1 to TRBJ1-2. TRBV21-1 is marked as a pseudogene. This CDR3 contains 12 residues. The DNA of the CDR3 is TGTGCCAGCAGCGCTAAGAACTATGGCTACACCTTC. It specifies CASSAKNYGYTF.

The V and J genes are TRBV5-1 and TRBJ2-1; 9 nucleotides align to TRBD2. The CDR3 contains 14 residues. The V gene's germline CDR1 is SGHRS and CDR2 YFSETQ. The V gene end was trimmed by 4 bases and the J gene end by 5 bases; junction bases not matched to a gene: 4. CDR3 region: CASSGGTSHNEQFF. CDR3 nucleotide sequence: TGCGCCAGCAGCGGCGGGACTAGCCACAATGAGCAGTTCTTC.

J is TRBJ1-2 and V is TRBV20-1; 7 positions match TRBD1. The CDR3 consists of 11 residues. The germline V gene encodes CDR1 DFQATT and CDR2 SNEGSKA (reference sequence). CDR3 sequence reads: CSTWTGGGYTF. CDR3 bases: TGCAGCACGTGGACAGGTGGTGGCTACACCTTC.